The sequence of this TCR beta chain was determined in a study of cytomegalovirus exposure and HLA in healthy donors. With V trimmed by 4 bases and J by 0 bases, 7 bases remained unmatched. The CDR3 is 15 residues long. Germline lookup yields CDR1 SGHKS and CDR2 YYEKEE (reference sequence). In the PCR, 60 Vbeta and 13 Jbeta primers were used. TCRdb's copy holds only in-frame clones and misses some; the assay was immunoSEQ multiplex PCR. Of around 100,000 clones in the sample, around 63% were seen once. The V and J genes are TRBV5-5 and TRBJ2-7; 7 bases map to TRBD2. The origin of this receptor is a human donor in good health. Sequenced material: PBMCs. In nucleotides, the CDR3 is TGTGCCAGCAGCCTCACTAGCGAAAGCTCCTACGAGCAGTACTTC. Its translation is CASSLTSESSYEQYF.